The next 21 T cell receptor beta chains were all read from a single sample in a study of blood T cell repertoires in COVID-19. Profiling relied on immunoSEQ multiplex PCR, and the TCRdb table lists in-frame clones only, not all of them. This table has 330,000 or so clones, over 80% appearing once. Sequenced material: PBMCs or T cells enriched from blood (not recorded which). These receptors were obtained from a man younger than 45 who had recovered from COVID-19.

V usage is TRBV2 and J usage is TRBJ2-5; 8 bases are shared with TRBD2. J was trimmed by 0 bases and V by 2 bases; bases with no gene match: 8. Germline V gives CDR1 SNHLY, CDR2 FYNNEI. The CDR3 extends over 17 amino acids. The CDR3 coding sequence is TGTGCCAGCAGTGAATTTCACGGTAGCGGGGACCAAGAGACCCAGTACTTC. This translates into CASSEFHGSGDQETQYF.

The rearrangement joins TRBV27 to TRBJ1-2; TRBD1 aligns across 12 bases. Germline loops: CDR1 MNHEY, CDR2 SMNVEV (reference sequence). This CDR3 region has 18 residues. The V and J ends lost 2 bases and 4 bases, in that order; junction bases with no gene match: 11. CDR3 bases: TGTGCCAGCAGTTTAACCGAGGGGACAGGGGGCGAGATCTATGGCTACACCTTC. Its protein is CASSLTEGTGGEIYGYTF.

The chain recombines TRBV27 with TRBJ1-5, with TRBD1 identical over 9 bases. With 3 bases clipped from V and 7 bases from J, the junction kept 10 bases outside the gene matches. CDR3 length: 16 amino acids. CDR1 is MNHEY, CDR2 SMNVEV, per germline (reference sequence). CDR3 protein: CASSLAGTGTAQPQHF. The CDR3 DNA reads as TGTGCCAGCAGTTTGGCCGGGACAGGGACGGCACAGCCCCAGCATTTT.

The rearrangement joins TRBV19 to TRBJ2-2, with D uncertain. This CDR3 has 16 amino acids. Trimming removed 3 bases from V and 1 base from J, with 12 bases in between. Germline CDR1 LNHDA, CDR2 SQIVND (reference sequence). The CDR3, as DNA: TGTGCCAGTAGTATTAGACACTTACAGAACACCGGGGAGCTGTTTTTT. Its protein is CASSIRHLQNTGELFF.

The V gene is TRBV3-1 (or the pseudogene TRBV3-2), the J gene TRBJ2-1; 13 nucleotides agree with TRBD2. The germline V gene has CDR1 LGHDT and CDR2 YNNKEL (reference sequence). Trimming took 0 bases from V and 4 from J; bases not matched to a gene: 9. The CDR3 is made up of 19 amino acids. This CDR3 reads CASSQETQPGLAGYNEQFF. The CDR3 DNA reads as TGTGCCAGCAGCCAAGAAACACAACCGGGACTAGCGGGGTACAATGAGCAGTTCTTC.

V gene TRBV28 combines with J gene TRBJ1-4; 8 bases are shared with TRBD1. This CDR3 contains 15 residues. V lost 3 bases, J lost 7 bases, and 7 bases stayed unmatched. Looked up from germline, CDR1 is MDHEN and CDR2 is SYDVKM. CDR3: CASSFLQGGGEKLFF. The CDR3 coding sequence is TGTGCCAGCAGTTTCCTACAGGGGGGGGGTGAAAAACTGTTTTTT.

A single count supports this clone. The chain couples TRBV7-9 to TRBJ1-2; 8 bases map to TRBD1. The germline gives CDR1 SEHNR, CDR2 FQNEAQ (reference sequence). V was pared by 5 bases and J by 6 bases, with 14 bases of the junction left unmatched. The CDR3 is 16 amino acids. CDR3 loop: CASSPYLDREIHGYTF. For the CDR3, the DNA is TGTGCCAGCAGCCCTTACCTGGACAGGGAGATTCATGGCTACACCTTC.

The chain links TRBV7-3 to TRBJ2-2; a weak D match, TRBD1 (5 bases). The V gene lost 2 bases and the J gene lost 3 bases, with 7 bases spanning the gap. This CDR3 region has 14 residues. Germline V gene sequence: CDR1 SGHTA, CDR2 FQGTGA. CDR3 nucleotides: TGTGCCAGCAGCTTAGCCAGGGACACCGGGGAGCTGTTTTTT. Protein sequence: CASSLARDTGELFF. Using reference TRBV7-3 and TRBJ2-2 for the parts outside the CDR3, the full variable domain is GAGVSQTPSNKVTEKGKYVELRCDPISGHTALYWYRQSLGQGPEFLIYFQGTGAADDSGLPNDRFFAVRPEGSVSTLKIQRTERGDSAVYLCASSLARDTGELFFGEGSRLTVL.

CDR3 coding DNA: TGTGCCAGTAGTATTCGGTGGACTTCAAACTACAATGAGCAGTTCTTC. It is translated as CASSIRWTSNYNEQFF. The chain has TRBV19 and TRBJ2-1; a possible D gene is TRBD2 (5 bases). The CDR3 has 16 residues. From germline, CDR1 is LNHDA and CDR2 SQIVND (reference sequence). V was trimmed by 3 bases and J by 3 bases, leaving 15 bases between them.

The chain uses TRBV5-5 and TRBJ1-5; 12 bases agree with TRBD1. In germline, CDR1 is SGHKS, CDR2 YYEKEE (reference sequence). J was trimmed by 1 base and V by 3 bases; bases with no gene match: 5. This CDR3 is built from 17 residues. This CDR3 is CASSWGQGARSNQPQHF. For the CDR3, the DNA is TGTGCCAGCAGCTGGGGACAGGGGGCGAGGAGCAATCAGCCCCAGCATTTT.

The chain recombines TRBV5-4 with TRBJ1-2, with 9 positions matching TRBD1. After removal of 3 bases from V and 1 base from J, the junction contained 7 bases not matched to a gene. Germline CDR1 is SGHNT and CDR2 is YYREEE (reference sequence). This CDR3 comprises 16 residues. The CDR3 loop reads CASSSDRGEVNYGYTF. CDR3 bases: TGTGCCAGCAGCTCGGACAGGGGCGAAGTTAACTATGGCTACACCTTC. Looking up the rest from reference TRBV5-4 and TRBJ1-2 gives the full variable domain: ETGVTQSPTHLIKTRGQQVTLRCSSQSGHNTVSWYQQALGQGPQFIFQYYREEENGRGNFPPRFSGLQFPNYSSELNVNALELDDSALYLCASSSDRGEVNYGYTFGSGTRLTVV.

The rearrangement uses TRBV6-5 and TRBJ2-7, with 11 bases matching TRBD2. J was trimmed by 0 bases and V by 6 bases; bases with no gene match: 4. The CDR3 totals 15 residues. CDR1 and CDR2 from the germline V gene are MNHEY and SVGAGI. The DNA for the CDR3 is TGTGCCAGCAGACTCGGGACTAGCGGCTCCTACGAGCAGTACTTC. Its protein is CASRLGTSGSYEQYF.

The chain has TRBV19 and TRBJ1-6; 7 bases fit TRBD1. V shed 5 bases, J shed 5 bases, and the junction held 9 bases outside the gene matches. Looked up from germline, CDR1 is LNHDA and CDR2 is SQIVND (reference sequence). The CDR3 contains 16 residues. CDR3 DNA sequence: TGTGCCAGTAGTTACAGACCTGGACAGGATAATTCACCCCTCCACTTT. Encoded protein: CASSYRPGQDNSPLHF.

In its sample, this clone was seen once. This chain joins TRBV7-9 and TRBJ1-5; TRBD1 matches at 12 bases. Germline CDR1 and CDR2: SEHNR and FQNEAQ (reference sequence). This CDR3 has 16 residues. The J segment lost 6 bases and the V segment lost 1 base, leaving 4 bases of the junction unmatched. The CDR3 nucleotides read TGTGCCAGCAGCTTAGTGGGACAGGGGGCAGTTCAGCCCCAGCATTTT. Protein sequence: CASSLVGQGAVQPQHF.

The rearrangement links TRBV3-1 (or the pseudogene TRBV3-2) to TRBJ2-5; TRBD2 agrees at 7 bases. Unmatched junction bases numbered 13, after V lost 7 bases and J lost 2 bases. Germline CDR1 is LGHDT and CDR2 is YNNKEL (reference sequence). This CDR3 has 16 residues. The CDR3 DNA follows: TGTGCCAGCAAAGTTAGACAGCGGGGCACTCAAGAGACCCAGTACTTC. It encodes CASKVRQRGTQETQYF.

The chain has TRBV5-4 and TRBJ2-1; 14 nucleotides match TRBD2. The CDR3 consists of 16 residues. Germline trimming cut 4 bases from V and 4 bases from J; bases unmatched to any gene: 4. Germline CDR1 and CDR2: SGHNT and YYREEE (reference sequence). Here the CDR3 DNA reads TGTGCCAGCAGCCGACTAGCGGGGGGGACTTACAATGAGCAGTTCTTC. It specifies CASSRLAGGTYNEQFF.

This clone was detected a few times. The chain has TRBV27 and TRBJ2-7, with TRBD2 matching over 10 bases. V was clipped by 4 bases and J by 7 bases; unmatched bases: 13. The germline V gene encodes CDR1 MNHEY and CDR2 SMNVEV (reference sequence). The CDR3 runs to 16 residues. CDR3 residues: CASSSYIAGGPGEQYF. The DNA of the CDR3 is TGTGCCAGCAGTTCTTATATAGCGGGGGGCCCGGGGGAGCAGTACTTC.

The CDR3, as DNA: TGTGCCAGCAGGGGGACTCTAGCGGATACGCAGTATTTT. This translates into CASRGTLADTQYF. The genes are TRBV28 and TRBJ2-3; tentatively, D is TRBD2 (6 bases). Trimming removed 6 bases at V and 6 bases at J, with 13 bases between. Germline values: CDR1 MDHEN, CDR2 SYDVKM. There are 13 residues in the CDR3.

The CDR3 region has the DNA TGTGCCAGCAGCTTAGAGCAGGTTCACTACGAGCAGTACTTC. Translation gives CASSLEQVHYEQYF. The chain employs TRBV11-2 and TRBJ2-7; D unresolved. Trimming pared 0 bases from V and 3 bases from J, leaving 9 bases between. The length of the CDR3 is 14 residues. CDR1 and CDR2 (germline): SGHAT, FQNNGV.

V gene TRBV18 combines with J gene TRBJ1-6, with 8 bases identical to TRBD1. This CDR3 comprises 18 residues. The V segment lost 2 bases and the J segment 7 bases; nucleotides outside the gene matches: 13. Germline CDR1 and CDR2: KGHSH and LQKENI. CDR3 DNA: TGTGCCAGCTCACCATGGCGGCAGGGGGCGTTTTCCAATTCACCCCTCCACTTT. It translates to CASSPWRQGAFSNSPLHF.

The chain is built from TRBV14 and TRBJ2-7; D is ambiguous. Germline V CDR1 and CDR2: SGHDN, FVKESK. The ends were cut back, 0 bases at V and 3 bases at J, with 12 bases in the middle. The CDR3 is made up of 15 amino acids. The DNA of the CDR3 is TGTGCCAGCAGCCAAGAGCTCGCCGGTATCTACGAGCAGTACTTC. Protein sequence: CASSQELAGIYEQYF.